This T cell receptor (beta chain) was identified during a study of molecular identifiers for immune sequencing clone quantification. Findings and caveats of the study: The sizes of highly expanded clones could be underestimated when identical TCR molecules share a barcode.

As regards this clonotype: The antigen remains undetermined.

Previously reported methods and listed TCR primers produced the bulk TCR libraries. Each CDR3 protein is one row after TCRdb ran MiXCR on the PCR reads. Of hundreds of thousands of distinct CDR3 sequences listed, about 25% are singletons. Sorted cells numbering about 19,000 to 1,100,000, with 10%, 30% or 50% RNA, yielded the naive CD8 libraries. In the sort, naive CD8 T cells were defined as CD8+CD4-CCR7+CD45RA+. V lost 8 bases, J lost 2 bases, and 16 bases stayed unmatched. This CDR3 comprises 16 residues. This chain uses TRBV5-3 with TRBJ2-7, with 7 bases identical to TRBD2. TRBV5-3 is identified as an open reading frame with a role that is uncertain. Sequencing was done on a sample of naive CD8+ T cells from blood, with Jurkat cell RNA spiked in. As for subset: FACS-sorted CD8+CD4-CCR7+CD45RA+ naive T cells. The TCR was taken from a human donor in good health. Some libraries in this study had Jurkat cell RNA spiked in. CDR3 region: CASSIPMAGEPYEQYF. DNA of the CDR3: TGTGCCAGCAGCATACCCATGGCGGGGGAACCCTACGAGCAGTACTTC.